The clone carrying this T cell receptor beta chain was found many times. Its matching antigen is unknown. The germline V gene has CDR1 SGHRS and CDR2 YFSETQ. J gave up 4 bases and V 3 bases, and 3 bases lay outside the gene matches. This CDR3 spans 13 amino acids. These data are taken from a study of CD8 T cells in ankylosing spondylitis. The study's findings and limits: Reportedly, significant enrichment of disease-linked clones occurred in matched ankylosing spondylitis synovial fluid. Seemingly characteristic of ankylosing spondylitis blood was a TCR beta motif consisting of about 8 highly homologous variants. Disease-linked clones were CD8+ and relatively rare in peripheral blood.

It was by quantitative 5'-RACE with molecular barcodes that TCR beta libraries were made. MiXCR, run by TCRdb on the 5' RACE reads, gives a single entry per CDR3 protein. The table records fewer than 550,000 distinct CDR3 sequences, roughly 5.3% of them present only once. The sequence was obtained from a male donor with ankylosing spondylitis. The chain carries TRBV5-1 and TRBJ1-2; 7 nucleotides agree with TRBD1. The sample comprised blood, either unsorted or a sorted T cell fraction (not recorded which). The CDR3 region has the DNA TGCGCCAGCAGCTACGGACAGGCCTATGGCTACACCTTC. This gives the protein CASSYGQAYGYTF.